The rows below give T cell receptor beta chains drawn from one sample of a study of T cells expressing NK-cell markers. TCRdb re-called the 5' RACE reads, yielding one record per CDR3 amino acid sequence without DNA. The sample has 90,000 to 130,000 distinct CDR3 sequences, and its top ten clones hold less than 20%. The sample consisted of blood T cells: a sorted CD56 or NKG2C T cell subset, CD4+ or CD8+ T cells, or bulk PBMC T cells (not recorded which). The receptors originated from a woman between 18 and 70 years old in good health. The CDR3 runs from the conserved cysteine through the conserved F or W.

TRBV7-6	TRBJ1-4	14	CASSLLGGFEKLFF
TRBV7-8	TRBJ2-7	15	CASSLGFLADYEQYF
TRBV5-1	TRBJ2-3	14	CASRYGLGPYTQYF
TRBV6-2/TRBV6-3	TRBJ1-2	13	CASSDQDYYGYTF
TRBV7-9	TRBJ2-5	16	CASSLAGGWSQETQYF
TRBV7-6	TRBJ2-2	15	CASSVLGGRTGELFF
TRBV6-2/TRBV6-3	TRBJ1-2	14	CASSYSGRNYGYTF
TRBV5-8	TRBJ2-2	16	CASSLDTASWGGELFF
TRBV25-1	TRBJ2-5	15	CASSDRTSGQETQYF
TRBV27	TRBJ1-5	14	CASNSLGPNQPQHF
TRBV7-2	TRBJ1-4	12	CASSSGYEKLFF